This T cell receptor (beta chain) was profiled in a study of T cells in Graves' hyperthyroidism and ophthalmopathy. The V gene end was trimmed by 0 bases and the J gene end by 8 bases; junction bases not matched to a gene: 8. The CDR3 length is 16 residues. Per germline, CDR1 SGDLS and CDR2 YYNGEE. The study excluded patients with uncontrolled infection, other autoimmune disease, pregnancy or lactation. Using RNA transcripts as the source, TCR beta CDR3 regions were amplified. A set of HTBI primers served as the primers for a first-round RT-PCR of the TCR CDR3. Each CDR3 protein gets one entry after TCRdb re-called the multiplex PCR reads with MiXCR. Of roughly 250,000 distinct CDR3 sequences listed, about 16% are singletons. This clonotype was seen at least ten times. Its target is unknown. Study results and caveats: Peripheral blood also featured most of the thyroid clonotypes expanded above 0.001. In the analysis, a 13 V-J model separated ophthalmopathy from stable hyperthyroidism. Ophthalmopathy was predicted by the model a median of 6.5 months ahead of onset.

The chain employs TRBV9 and TRBJ1-6, with TRBD1 identical over 7 bases. Sequenced: blood. The receptor was derived from a woman aged 18-29 years with Graves' ophthalmopathy. The CDR3 protein is CASSVGYTGVDSPLHF. For the CDR3, the DNA is TGTGCCAGCAGCGTAGGTTATACAGGGGTTGATTCACCCCTCCACTTT. The full variable domain, with the rest looked up from reference TRBV9 and TRBJ1-6, is DSGVTQTPKHLITATGQRVTLRCSPRSGDLSVYWYQQSLDQGLQFLIQYYNGEERAKGNILERFSAQQFPDLHSELNLSSLELGDSALYFCASSVGYTGVDSPLHFGNGTRLTVT.